Listed below are T cell receptor beta chains from one sample, sequenced in a study of glioma-infiltrating T cells after dendritic cell vaccination. The repertoire was sequenced with immunoSEQ multiplex PCR; TCRdb's copy has only in-frame clones and lacks some. The sample has under 100,000 clones, about 83% seen once. The sample was blood, taken before dendritic cell vaccination. The receptor source for this set is a human donor with glioblastoma. The CDR3 runs from the conserved cysteine through the conserved F or W. D genes are given only for firm matches. Size values are once, few and many counts, or a class for expanded clones, and some rows have none.

j_call v_call d_call clone_size cdr3_nt cdr3_aa
TRBJ2-7 TRBV11-2 . . TGTGCCAGCAGCTCCAGACGGACAGCGACCTACGAGCAGTACTTC CASSSRRTATYEQYF
TRBJ2-7 TRBV7-9 . few TGTGCCAGCAGCCCCTCATTACGGGGGGCTTTCTACGAGCAGTACTTC CASSPSLRGAFYEQYF
TRBJ2-1 TRBV15 TRBD2 . TGTGCCACCAGCAGACCGGGAGGGAATGAGCAGTTCTTC CATSRPGGNEQFF
TRBJ1-4 TRBV19 . . TGTGCCAGTAGTATTGACAGCGCATTTAATGAAAAACTGTTTTTT CASSIDSAFNEKLFF
TRBJ1-2 TRBV16 . . TGTGCCAGCAGCCAATCTTCTCGGGCTAACTATGGCTACACCTTC CASSQSSRANYGYTF
TRBJ2-7 TRBV5-6 . . TGTGCCAGCAGCTCCAGGGGTCGTGGCGAGCAGTACTTC CASSSRGRGEQYF
TRBJ1-3 TRBV15 . . TGTGCCACCAGGAGAGGACCCGGGGGGCGAGGAGGAAACACCATATATTTT CATRRGPGGRGGNTIYF
TRBJ2-7 TRBV4-2 TRBD2 . TGTGCCAGCAGCCGAGGGACTAGCGGCTCCTACGAGCAGTACTTC CASSRGTSGSYEQYF
TRBJ2-2 TRBV6-5 TRBD1 . TGTGCCAGCAGGTCAGGGGGATGGGACACCGGGGAGCTGTTTTTT CASRSGGWDTGELFF
TRBJ2-1 TRBV7-2 . once TGTGCCAGCAGGTCCTCGGGGATGCGGAATGAGCAGTTCTTC CASRSSGMRNEQFF
TRBJ1-2 TRBV2 TRBD1 . TGTGCCAGCAGTTCAGGGGGCGCAGATTTTAATGGCTACACCTTC CASSSGGADFNGYTF
TRBJ2-7 TRBV27 TRBD2 . TGTGCCAGCAGACTAGCGGGAGGAGCATCCTACGAGCAGTACTTC CASRLAGGASYEQYF
TRBJ1-5 TRBV7-2 TRBD1 . TGTGCCAGCAGCTTGGAGGGGGCACAGCCCCAGCATTTT CASSLEGAQPQHF
TRBJ2-1 TRBV4-2 . . TGTGCCAGCAGCCAAGATGGTCAGTACAATGAGCAGTTCTTC CASSQDGQYNEQFF